The T cell receptor beta chain described here comes from a study of T cell repertoires in cytomegalovirus infection. Study in general: It was the public TCR beta signatures that indicated both CMV infection and matching HLA type.

Germline V lookup: CDR1 MNHEY, CDR2 SVGEGT. The CDR3 has 13 amino acids. Trimming pared 0 bases from V and 8 bases from J, leaving 10 bases between. MiXCR was run by TCRdb on the reads, yielding one entry per CDR3 protein. Of almost 300,000 distinct CDR3 sequences in the sample, around 9.1% were seen once. This clonotype has a count of ten or more. The antigen is unknown. The study's findings and limits: Dominating the ex vivo response were HLA-C-restricted CMV-specific TCR beta clonotypes. Of the TCR beta families, the public ones yielded a cumulative frequency that identified carriers of CMV plus the relevant HLA.

This TCR was recovered from a human donor in good health (CMV status not recorded). Some clones in this sample may be carry-over from other donors' samples. The chain has TRBV6-2 or TRBV6-3 and TRBJ1-2; D not certain. Sequencing used PBMCs. The CDR3: CASSYSIGGGYTF. The CDR3 DNA reads as TGTGCCAGCAGTTACTCGATCGGCGGGGGCTACACCTTC.